This T cell receptor beta chain comes out of a study of T cell responses to AZD1222 COVID-19 vaccine. For this clone: The antigen is unknown.

General study findings and limits: Spike was spanned by vaccine-associated CD4 TCRs, which were dominant at 160-218 and 743-854. Variant regions that are unmutated are reportedly the target of nearly half of spike-specific TCRs.

Clones were read by immunoSEQ multiplex PCR, and TCRdb kept only the in-frame ones, dropping some. The sample shows approximately 89,000 clones, around nine tenths of them seen only once. The CDR3 length is 15 residues. The V gene end was trimmed by 7 bases and the J gene end by 1 base; junction bases not matched to a gene: 9. CDR1 and CDR2 (germline): LNHDA, SQIVND (reference sequence). V gene TRBV19 combines with J gene TRBJ1-2; 7 bases agree with TRBD1. The source material was peripheral blood, sampled 28 days after the second AZD1222 dose. The clonotype was recovered from an adult who received the AZD1222 COVID-19 vaccine. CDR3 region: CASTLGTVFNYGYTF. The CDR3 bases are TGTGCCAGTACCTTAGGGACAGTATTTAACTATGGCTACACCTTC.